This TCR beta chain derives from a study of identifying expanded T cells in peripheral blood. TCRdb's copy holds only in-frame clones and misses some; the assay was immunoSEQ multiplex PCR. The sample includes more than 85,000 clones, 88% of them seen just once. Germline V gene data show CDR1 as SGHRS and CDR2 as YFSETQ. The CDR3 is made up of 15 amino acids. V lost 2 bases to trimming and J lost 0 bases, with 9 bases between them. This clone was detected once. Its antigen is not known. Study-level results: Over approximately two and four weeks, about 15 and 19 clones changed, versus approximately 1.2 between replicates.

The source of this sequence is a person aged 18 to 70 in good health. Input material: blood. The chain uses TRBV5-1 and TRBJ2-1; perhaps TRBD1 as D (6 bases). CDR3 protein: CASSLLGGSYNEQFF. Here the CDR3 DNA reads TGCGCCAGCAGCTTACTAGGGGGCTCCTACAATGAGCAGTTCTTC.